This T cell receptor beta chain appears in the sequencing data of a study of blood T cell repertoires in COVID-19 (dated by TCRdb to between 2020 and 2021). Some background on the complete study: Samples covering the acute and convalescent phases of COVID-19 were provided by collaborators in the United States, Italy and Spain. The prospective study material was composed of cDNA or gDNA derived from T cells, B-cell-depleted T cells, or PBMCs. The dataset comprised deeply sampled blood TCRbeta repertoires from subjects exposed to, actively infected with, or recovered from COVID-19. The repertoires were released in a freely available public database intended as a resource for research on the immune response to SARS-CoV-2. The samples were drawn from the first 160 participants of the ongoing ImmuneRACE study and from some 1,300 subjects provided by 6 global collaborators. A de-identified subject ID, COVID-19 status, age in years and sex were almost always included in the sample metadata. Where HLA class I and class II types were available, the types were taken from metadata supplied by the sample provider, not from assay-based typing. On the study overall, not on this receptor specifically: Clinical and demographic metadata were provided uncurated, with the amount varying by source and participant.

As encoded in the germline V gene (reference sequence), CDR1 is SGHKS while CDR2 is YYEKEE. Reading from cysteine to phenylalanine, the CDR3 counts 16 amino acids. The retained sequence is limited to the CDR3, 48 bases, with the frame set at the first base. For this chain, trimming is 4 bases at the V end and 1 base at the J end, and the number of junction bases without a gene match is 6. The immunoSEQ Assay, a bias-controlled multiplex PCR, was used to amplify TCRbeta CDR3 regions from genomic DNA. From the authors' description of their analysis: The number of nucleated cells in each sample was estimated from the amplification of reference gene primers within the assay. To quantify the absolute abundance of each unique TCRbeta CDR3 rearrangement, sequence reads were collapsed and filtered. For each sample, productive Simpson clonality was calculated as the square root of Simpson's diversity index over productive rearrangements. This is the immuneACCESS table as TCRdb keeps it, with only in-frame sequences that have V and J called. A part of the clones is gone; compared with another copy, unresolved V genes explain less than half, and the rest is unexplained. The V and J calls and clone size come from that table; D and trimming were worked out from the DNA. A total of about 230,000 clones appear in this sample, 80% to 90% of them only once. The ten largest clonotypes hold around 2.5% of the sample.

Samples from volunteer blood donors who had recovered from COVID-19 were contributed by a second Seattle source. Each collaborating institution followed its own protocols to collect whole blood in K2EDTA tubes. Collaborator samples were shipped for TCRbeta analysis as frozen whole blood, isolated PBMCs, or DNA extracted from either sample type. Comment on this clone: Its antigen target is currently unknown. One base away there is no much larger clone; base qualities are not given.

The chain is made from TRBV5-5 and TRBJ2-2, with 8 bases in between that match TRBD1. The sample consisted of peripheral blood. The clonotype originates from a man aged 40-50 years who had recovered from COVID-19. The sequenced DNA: TGTGCCAGCAGCCGGGGACAGGCCGGGAACACCGGGGAGCTGTTTTTT. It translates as CASSRGQAGNTGELFF.